Below are 27 T cell receptor beta chains sequenced from a single sample in a study of T cell changes during pregnancy in multiple sclerosis. TCRdb's table, derived via immunoSEQ multiplex PCR, lists solely in-frame clones and lacks some. This sample has under 100,000 clones; approximately 89% occur once, and the top ten carry around 1.8%. The specimen comprised peripheral blood, sampled in the first trimester of pregnancy. Receptors were obtained from a female donor in good health, enrolled as a control in a pregnancy study.

The chain is built from TRBV5-6 and TRBJ2-7; 7 bases map to TRBD2. This CDR3 has 14 residues. Trimming cost V 5 bases and J 0 bases; bases outside gene matches: 5. In germline, CDR1 is SGHDT, CDR2 YYEEEE. CDR3 sequence reads: CASSRGDGSYEQYF. CDR3 nucleotide sequence: TGTGCCAGCAGTCGGGGGGACGGCTCCTACGAGCAGTACTTC.

This clone was seen a single time. The chain links TRBV4-2 to TRBJ1-2; D unresolved. V shed 4 bases and J shed 2 bases, with 11 bases lying between them. The CDR3 contains 14 residues. Germline loops: CDR1 LGHNA, CDR2 YNFKEQ. The CDR3 loop reads CASSLAGSNYGYTF. CDR3 sequence (DNA): TGTGCCAGCAGCCTAGCTGGGTCAAACTATGGCTACACCTTC.

This clone has more than one count but fewer than ten. The V call is TRBV7-8, the J call TRBJ1-1, with TRBD1 as a possible D gene (6 bases). The CDR3 contains 15 residues. The V end was cut by 5 bases, the J end by 1 base, with 14 bases between. Germline V gene sequence: CDR1 SGHVS, CDR2 FQNEAQ. The CDR3 region is CASSLQGLGNTEAFF. Written as DNA, the CDR3 is TGTGCCAGCAGCCTACAGGGTCTCGGGAACACTGAAGCTTTCTTT.

The chain links TRBV18 to TRBJ1-3; D gene ambiguous. The V end was cut by 5 bases, the J end by 3 bases, with 5 bases between. This CDR3 is 12 amino acids long. The germline V gene has CDR1 KGHSH and CDR2 LQKENI. The DNA for the CDR3 is TGTGCCAGCTCATCAGGTGGAAACACCATATATTTT. It encodes CASSSGGNTIYF.

V gene TRBV27 combines with J gene TRBJ2-1, with 7 bases lining up with TRBD2. The junction had 6 bases not matched to a gene; V was cut back by 7 bases and J by 3 bases. This CDR3 has 14 amino acids. Germline CDR1 and CDR2: MNHEY and SMNVEV (reference sequence). The CDR3 loop reads CASTGGGLYNEQFF. The CDR3 coding sequence is TGTGCCAGCACCGGCGGGGGTCTCTACAATGAGCAGTTCTTC.

The chain has TRBV28 and TRBJ2-7; D may be TRBD2 (5 bases). The CDR3 sequence is 12 residues long. The germline V gene encodes CDR1 MDHEN and CDR2 SYDVKM. Trimming took off 5 bases at V and 5 bases at J, with 10 bases between the two ends. For the CDR3, the DNA is TGTGCCAGCAGTCGCGGGTTCAACGAGCAGTACTTC. It is translated as CASSRGFNEQYF.

The V call is TRBV7-8, the J call TRBJ1-6, with D uncertain. Looked up from germline, CDR1 is SGHVS and CDR2 is FQNEAQ. The CDR3 has 14 amino acids. The V gene lost 2 bases and the J gene lost 5 bases, with 7 bases spanning the gap. The CDR3 region is CASSLNGDNSPLHF. The CDR3 DNA reads TGTGCCAGCAGCTTAAACGGGGATAATTCACCCCTCCACTTT.

The J gene is TRBJ1-1, the V gene TRBV28; a possible D gene is TRBD1 (5 bases). Germline CDR1 MDHEN, CDR2 SYDVKM. Trimming cost V 7 bases and J 4 bases, with 16 bases left between them. This CDR3 comprises 14 residues. The CDR3 region is CASTTRSGGTEAFF. CDR3 DNA: TGTGCCAGCACCACGAGGAGCGGGGGCACTGAAGCTTTCTTT.

This sequence joins TRBV4-1 and TRBJ2-7, with no clear D. Trimming shortened V by 2 bases and J by 9 bases, and 11 bases separated the two germline ends. CDR3 length equals 12 residues. Per germline, CDR1 MGHRA and CDR2 YSYEKL. CDR3 bases: TGCGCCAGCAGCCAAAGGAGCGATAGGCAGTACTTC. Translating gives CASSQRSDRQYF.

V is TRBV7-6 and J is TRBJ2-7; TRBD1 is a possible D gene (6 bases). Germline V gene sequence: CDR1 SGHVS, CDR2 FNYEAQ. CDR3 length: 17 residues. V lost 5 bases to trimming and J lost 4 bases, with 24 bases between them. The CDR3 is CASSPTGFRKGGYEQYF. The CDR3 DNA is TGTGCCAGCAGCCCTACAGGGTTCCGCAAAGGGGGTTACGAGCAGTACTTC.

This chain connects TRBV30 to TRBJ1-2; perhaps TRBD1 as D (6 bases). Germline V gives CDR1 GTSNPN, CDR2 SVGIG (reference sequence). The CDR3 has 13 residues. Trimming removed 0 bases at V and 4 bases at J, with 9 bases between. The CDR3 loop reads CAWSVTGTYGYTF. The CDR3 coding sequence is TGTGCCTGGAGTGTAACAGGGACCTATGGCTACACCTTC.

The rearrangement links TRBV13 to TRBJ1-2; 7 bases are shared with TRBD1. The CDR3 has 13 amino acids. V lost 4 bases, J lost 3 bases, and 2 bases stayed unmatched. CDR1 and CDR2 from the germline V gene are PRHDT and FYEKMQ (reference sequence). This CDR3 is CASSSRGDYGYTF. In DNA form, the CDR3 reads TGTGCCAGCAGCTCCAGGGGGGACTATGGCTACACCTTC.

Only one count was recorded for this clone. This chain joins TRBV11-2 and TRBJ2-7, with 8 bases matching TRBD2. V lost 1 base, J lost 0 bases, and 8 bases stayed unmatched. Per the germline V gene, CDR1 is SGHAT and CDR2 is FQNNGV. This CDR3 contains 17 residues. The CDR3 nucleotides are TGTGCCAGCAGCTTAGGGGGGCGGGGGGCGAGCTCCTACGAGCAGTACTTC. This codes for CASSLGGRGASSYEQYF.

The chain recombines TRBV11-2 with TRBJ2-7; a possible D gene is TRBD1 (6 bases). The CDR3 length is 14 residues. V was cut by 4 bases and J by 2 bases, with 12 bases left in between. Per the germline V gene, CDR1 is SGHAT and CDR2 is FQNNGV. The CDR3, as DNA: TGTGCCAGCAGCTCACCCGGGACAACCTACGAGCAGTACTTC. This sequence encodes CASSSPGTTYEQYF.

The CDR3 nucleotides are TGCGCCAGCAGCCAAAAACAACCGGGGTTGACCACTGAAGCTTTCTTT. Translating gives CASSQKQPGLTTEAFF. The chain uses TRBV4-3 and TRBJ1-1; D gene unclear. V was trimmed by 2 bases and J by 4 bases, leaving 17 bases between them. Looked up from germline, CDR1 is LGHNA and CDR2 is YSLEER. The length of the CDR3 is 16 residues.

The chain couples TRBV30 to TRBJ1-1; D not resolved. The CDR3 loop spans 13 amino acids. Germline CDR1 reads GTSNPN; CDR2 reads SVGIG (reference sequence). Between the trimmed V and J ends, which lost 2 bases and 4 bases, there was a span of 11 bases. DNA for the CDR3: TGTGCCTGGAGTCTAACTGCCTCCACTGAAGCTTTCTTT. Translation gives CAWSLTASTEAFF.

The chain links TRBV19 to TRBJ1-5; D may be TRBD1 (6 bases). CDR3 size: 13 residues. Trimming removed 5 bases from V and 6 bases from J, with 11 bases in between. In germline, CDR1 is LNHDA, CDR2 SQIVND (reference sequence). The CDR3 nucleotides read TGTGCCAGTAGTCACAGGGTGATTCAGCCCCAGCATTTT. Its translation: CASSHRVIQPQHF.

This rearrangement joins TRBV5-6 to TRBJ1-2; D is undetermined. The CDR3 has 15 residues. Germline V gives CDR1 SGHDT, CDR2 YYEEEE. The germline V and J ends were trimmed by 0 bases and 0 bases, with 9 bases remaining between them. CDR3 loop: CASSLGGPANYGYTF. The CDR3 nucleotides read TGTGCCAGCAGCTTGGGAGGGCCAGCTAACTATGGCTACACCTTC.

The chain is built from TRBV11-3 and TRBJ2-2; D is perhaps TRBD1 (5 bases). This CDR3 is 15 amino acids long. Germline assignment: CDR1 SGHNT and CDR2 YENEEA. V shed 3 bases and J shed 0 bases, with 8 bases lying between them. The CDR3 loop reads CASSLQGANTGELFF. The CDR3 DNA is TGTGCCAGCAGCTTGCAGGGCGCGAACACCGGGGAGCTGTTTTTT.

The rearrangement uses TRBV9 and TRBJ1-1; D not certain. Trimming took 0 bases from V and 5 from J, leaving 14 bases between them. CDR3 length: 15 amino acids. Per germline, CDR1 SGDLS and CDR2 YYNGEE. CDR3 sequence reads: CASSVDGLGGTEAFF. CDR3 nucleotides: TGTGCCAGCAGCGTAGACGGACTTGGTGGAACTGAAGCTTTCTTT. Using reference TRBV9 and TRBJ1-1 for the parts outside the CDR3, the full variable domain is DSGVTQTPKHLITATGQRVTLRCSPRSGDLSVYWYQQSLDQGLQFLIQYYNGEERAKGNILERFSAQQFPDLHSELNLSSLELGDSALYFCASSVDGLGGTEAFFGQGTRLTVV.

The chain carries TRBV28 and TRBJ1-2, with no clear D. The CDR3 is 13 residues long. Trimming cost V 6 bases and J 8 bases, with 16 bases left between them. Germline CDR1 and CDR2: MDHEN and SYDVKM. As DNA, the CDR3 is TGTGCCAGCAGCCAAGATTCGGGAGGCGGCTACACCTTC. Translating it yields CASSQDSGGGYTF.

V and J are TRBV29-1 and TRBJ1-2, with 12 bases aligning to TRBD1. J lost 5 bases, V lost 7 bases, and 2 bases had no gene match. The CDR3 has 12 amino acids. From germline, CDR1 is SQVTM and CDR2 ANQGSEA. The CDR3 coding sequence is TGCAGCGGGGGACAGGGGGCTTATGGCTACACCTTC. It translates to CSGGQGAYGYTF.

The V call is TRBV18, the J call TRBJ2-6; 11 nucleotides line up with TRBD1. Per germline, CDR1 KGHSH and CDR2 LQKENI. V lost 2 bases to trimming and J lost 2 bases; unmatched junction nucleotides: 5. The CDR3 runs to 18 residues. CDR3 amino acids: CASSPADRGLAGANVLTF. The DNA for the CDR3 is TGTGCCAGCTCACCAGCGGACAGGGGGCTCGCTGGGGCCAACGTCCTGACTTTC.

The chain couples TRBV6-5 to TRBJ2-1; D is undetermined. The CDR3 has 14 residues. The ends were cut back, 2 bases at V and 10 bases at J, with 15 bases in the middle. Germline V lookup: CDR1 MNHEY, CDR2 SVGAGI. CDR3: CASSYSPTRREQFF. For the CDR3, the DNA is TGTGCCAGCAGTTACAGCCCTACACGCAGGGAGCAGTTCTTC.

The chain carries TRBV27 and TRBJ2-7; TRBD2 is a possible D gene (5 bases). CDR1 MNHEY and CDR2 SMNVEV come from the germline V gene (reference sequence). V shed 4 bases and J shed 3 bases, with 10 bases lying between them. The CDR3 length is 13 residues. As DNA, the CDR3 is TGTGCCAGCAGTTGGGCGGCGGGCTACGAGCAGTACTTC. The encoded protein is CASSWAAGYEQYF.

This clone appeared many times. J is TRBJ2-3 and V is TRBV6-4; possible D gene TRBD2, 6 bases. CDR3 length: 16 residues. The ends were cut back, 4 bases at V and 1 base at J, with 15 bases in the middle. The germline V gene has CDR1 MRHNA and CDR2 SNTAGT. The CDR3 region has the DNA TGTGCCAGCAGTGCGGGTCCGGGGGATCGCACAGATACGCAGTATTTT. Translation gives CASSAGPGDRTDTQYF.

The chain couples TRBV7-2 to TRBJ2-3; 14 bases align to TRBD2. The V and J ends lost 4 bases and 5 bases, in that order; junction bases with no gene match: 5. CDR3 size: 16 residues. Germline loops: CDR1 SGHTA, CDR2 FQGNSA. The CDR3 DNA reads as TGTGCCAGCAGCTATCGACTAGCGGGGGGGCAAGATACGCAGTATTTT. Encoded protein: CASSYRLAGGQDTQYF. The full variable domain, with the rest looked up from reference TRBV7-2 and TRBJ2-3, is GAGVSQSPSNKVTEKGKDVELRCDPISGHTALYWYRQSLGQGLEFLIYFQGNSAPDKSGLPSDRFSAERTGGSVSTLTIQRTQQEDSAVYLCASSYRLAGGQDTQYFGPGTRLTVL.